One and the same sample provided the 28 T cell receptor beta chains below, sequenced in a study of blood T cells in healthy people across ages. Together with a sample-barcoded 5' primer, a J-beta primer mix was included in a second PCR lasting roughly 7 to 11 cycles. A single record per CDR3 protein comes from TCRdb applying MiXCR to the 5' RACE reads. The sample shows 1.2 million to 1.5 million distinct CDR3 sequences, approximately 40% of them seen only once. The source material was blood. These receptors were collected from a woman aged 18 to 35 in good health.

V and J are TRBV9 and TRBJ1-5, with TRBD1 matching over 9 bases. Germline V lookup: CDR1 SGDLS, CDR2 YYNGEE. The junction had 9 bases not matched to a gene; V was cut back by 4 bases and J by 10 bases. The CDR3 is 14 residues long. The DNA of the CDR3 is TGTGCCAGCAGCCCAGGACAGGGGAACTTTCCCCAGCATTTT. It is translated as CASSPGQGNFPQHF.

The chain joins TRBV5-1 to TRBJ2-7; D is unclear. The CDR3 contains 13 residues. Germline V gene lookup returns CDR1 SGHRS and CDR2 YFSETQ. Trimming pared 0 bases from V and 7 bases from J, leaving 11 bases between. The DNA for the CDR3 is TGCGCCAGCAGCTTGGAGGTGATGGCTGAGCAGTACTTC. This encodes CASSLEVMAEQYF.

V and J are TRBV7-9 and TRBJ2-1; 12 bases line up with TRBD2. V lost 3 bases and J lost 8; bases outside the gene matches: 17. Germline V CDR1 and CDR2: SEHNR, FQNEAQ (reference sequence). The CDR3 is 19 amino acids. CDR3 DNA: TGTGCCAGCAGCTTCGTTAGGACTAGCGGGAATCCCCCGGTGGATGAGCAGTTCTTC. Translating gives CASSFVRTSGNPPVDEQFF.

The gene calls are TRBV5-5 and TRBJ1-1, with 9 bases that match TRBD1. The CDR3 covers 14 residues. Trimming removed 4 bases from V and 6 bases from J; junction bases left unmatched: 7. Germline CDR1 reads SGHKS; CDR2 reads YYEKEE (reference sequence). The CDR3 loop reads CASSPGQGRAEAFF. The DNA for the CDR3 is TGTGCCAGCAGCCCGGGACAGGGCCGGGCTGAAGCTTTCTTT.

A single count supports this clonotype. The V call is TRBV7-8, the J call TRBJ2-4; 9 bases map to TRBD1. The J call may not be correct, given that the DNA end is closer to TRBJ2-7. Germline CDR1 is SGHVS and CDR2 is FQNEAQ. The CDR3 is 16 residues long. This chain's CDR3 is CASSQIAGTGIYEQYF. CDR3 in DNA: TGTGCCAGCAGCCAGATTGCCGGGACAGGGATTTACGAGCAGTACTTC.

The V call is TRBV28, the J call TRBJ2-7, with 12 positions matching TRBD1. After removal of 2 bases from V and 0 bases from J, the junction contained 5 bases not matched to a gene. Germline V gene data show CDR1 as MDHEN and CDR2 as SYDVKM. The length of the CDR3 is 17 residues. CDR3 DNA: TGTGCCAGCAGTTTAGGGACAGGGGGCGACTACTCCTACGAGCAGTACTTC. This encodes CASSLGTGGDYSYEQYF.

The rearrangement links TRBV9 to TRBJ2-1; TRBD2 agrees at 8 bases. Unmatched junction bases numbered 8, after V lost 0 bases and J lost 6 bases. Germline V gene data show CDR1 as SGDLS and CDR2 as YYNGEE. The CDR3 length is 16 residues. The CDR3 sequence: CASSVGDGGARNEQFF. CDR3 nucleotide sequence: TGTGCCAGCAGCGTAGGCGACGGGGGGGCACGCAATGAGCAGTTCTTC.

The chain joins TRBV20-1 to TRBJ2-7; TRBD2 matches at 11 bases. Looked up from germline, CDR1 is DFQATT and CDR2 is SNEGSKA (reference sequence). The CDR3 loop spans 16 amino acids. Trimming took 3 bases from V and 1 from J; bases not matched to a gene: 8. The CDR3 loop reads CSARGETSGTSYEQYF. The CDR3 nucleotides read TGCAGTGCTAGGGGGGAGACTAGCGGGACTTCCTACGAGCAGTACTTC.

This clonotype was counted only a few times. In nucleotides, the CDR3 is TGTGCCAGCAGGGTCACAGAGCGGGCTGACTCCTACAATGAGCAGTTCTTC. Amino acid sequence: CASRVTERADSYNEQFF. J is TRBJ2-1 and V is TRBV28; possible D gene TRBD2, 6 bases. The germline V gene encodes CDR1 MDHEN and CDR2 SYDVKM. The germline V and J ends were trimmed by 6 bases and 0 bases, with 18 bases remaining between them. The CDR3 covers 17 residues.

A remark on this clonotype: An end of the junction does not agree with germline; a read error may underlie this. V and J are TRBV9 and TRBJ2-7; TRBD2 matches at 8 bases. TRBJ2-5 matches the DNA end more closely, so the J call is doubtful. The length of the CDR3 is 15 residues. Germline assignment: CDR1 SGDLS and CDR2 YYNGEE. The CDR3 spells CASGVGAGGSKTQYF. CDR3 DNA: TGTGCCAGCGGCGTAGGGGCGGGAGGTTCGAAGACCCAGTACTTC.

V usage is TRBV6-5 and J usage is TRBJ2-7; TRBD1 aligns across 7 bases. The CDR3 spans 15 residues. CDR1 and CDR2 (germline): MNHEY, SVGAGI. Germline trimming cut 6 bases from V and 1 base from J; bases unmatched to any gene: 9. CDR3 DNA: TGTGCCAGCAGGGCCCGGGACAGCCCTTCCTACGAGCAGTACTTC. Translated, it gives CASRARDSPSYEQYF.

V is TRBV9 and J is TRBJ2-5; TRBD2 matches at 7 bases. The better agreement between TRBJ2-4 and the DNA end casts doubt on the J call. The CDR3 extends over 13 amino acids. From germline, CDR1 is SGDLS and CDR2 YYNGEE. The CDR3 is CASSTSEKNIQYF. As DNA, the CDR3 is TGTGCCAGCAGCACTAGCGAGAAAAACATTCAGTACTTC.

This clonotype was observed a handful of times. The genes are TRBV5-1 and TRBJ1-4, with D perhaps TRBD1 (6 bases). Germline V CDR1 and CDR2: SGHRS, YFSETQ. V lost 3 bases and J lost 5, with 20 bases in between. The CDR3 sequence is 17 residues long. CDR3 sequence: CASSSLGGIQPNEKLFF. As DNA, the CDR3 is TGCGCCAGCAGCTCCCTAGGGGGGATTCAACCCAATGAAAAACTGTTTTTT.

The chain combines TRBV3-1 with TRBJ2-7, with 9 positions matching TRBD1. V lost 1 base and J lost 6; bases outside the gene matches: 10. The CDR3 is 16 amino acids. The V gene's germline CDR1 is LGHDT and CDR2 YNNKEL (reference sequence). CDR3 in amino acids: CASSQGQGGSLGEQYF. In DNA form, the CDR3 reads TGTGCCAGCAGCCAAGGACAGGGGGGATCTTTGGGCGAGCAGTACTTC.

The CDR3 bases are TGTGCCAGCAGCTTAATCGGGGGCCTTTTCAATGAGCAGTACTTC. This gives the protein CASSLIGGLFNEQYF. The genes are TRBV7-6 and TRBJ2-5, with D possibly being TRBD1 or TRBD2 (6 bases each). Germline V gives CDR1 SGHVS, CDR2 FNYEAQ. V lost 2 bases, J lost 11 bases, and 21 bases lay in between. The CDR3 covers 15 residues.

DNA for the CDR3: TGTGCCAGCAGGTCCCTGGGACTCCAACAAGAGACCCAGTACTTC. As protein: CASRSLGLQQETQYF. V and J are TRBV2 and TRBJ2-5; maybe TRBD2 (6 bases). V gave up 6 bases and J gave up 2 bases, with 16 bases separating them. The CDR3 has 15 amino acids. CDR1 is SNHLY and CDR2 is FYNNEI in the germline V gene.

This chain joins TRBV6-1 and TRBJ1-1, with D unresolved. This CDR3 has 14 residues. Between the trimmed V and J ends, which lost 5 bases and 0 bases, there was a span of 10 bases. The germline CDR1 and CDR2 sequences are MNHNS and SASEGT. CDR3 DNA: TGTGCCAGCAGTAAGGACCGCATGAACACTGAAGCTTTCTTT. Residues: CASSKDRMNTEAFF.

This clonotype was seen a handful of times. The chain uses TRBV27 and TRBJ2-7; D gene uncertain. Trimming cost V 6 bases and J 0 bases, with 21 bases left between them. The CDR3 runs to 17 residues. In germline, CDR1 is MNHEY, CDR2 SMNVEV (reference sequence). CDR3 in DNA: TGTGCCAGCAGAGCTGCTGACGGTACTTCTAGCTCCTACGAGCAGTACTTC. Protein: CASRAADGTSSSYEQYF.

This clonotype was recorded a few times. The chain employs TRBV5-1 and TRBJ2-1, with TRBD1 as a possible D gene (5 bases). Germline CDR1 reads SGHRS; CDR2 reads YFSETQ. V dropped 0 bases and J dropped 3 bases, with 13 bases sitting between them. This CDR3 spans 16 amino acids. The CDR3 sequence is CASSLAGLGDYNEQFF. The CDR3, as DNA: TGCGCCAGCAGCTTGGCCGGGCTAGGGGACTACAATGAGCAGTTCTTC.

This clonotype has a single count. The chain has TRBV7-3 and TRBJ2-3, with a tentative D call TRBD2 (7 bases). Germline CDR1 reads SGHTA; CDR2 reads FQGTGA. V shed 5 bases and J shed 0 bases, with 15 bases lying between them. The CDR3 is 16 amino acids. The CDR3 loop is CASSPGGGGSTDTQYF. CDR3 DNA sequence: TGTGCCAGCAGCCCCGGGGGCGGGGGAAGCACAGATACGCAGTATTTT.

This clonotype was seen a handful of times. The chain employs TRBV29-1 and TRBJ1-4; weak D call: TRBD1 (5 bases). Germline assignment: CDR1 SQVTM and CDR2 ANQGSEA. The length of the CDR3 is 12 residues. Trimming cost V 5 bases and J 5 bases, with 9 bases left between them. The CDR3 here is CSVQGDNEKLFF. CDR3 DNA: TGCAGCGTTCAGGGAGACAATGAAAAACTGTTTTTT.

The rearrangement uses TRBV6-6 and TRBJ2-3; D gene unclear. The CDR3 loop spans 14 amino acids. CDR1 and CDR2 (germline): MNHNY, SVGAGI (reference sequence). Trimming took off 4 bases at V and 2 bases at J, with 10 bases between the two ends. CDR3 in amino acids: CASSSPQNTDTQYF. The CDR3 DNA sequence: TGTGCCAGCAGTTCCCCGCAGAACACAGATACGCAGTATTTT.

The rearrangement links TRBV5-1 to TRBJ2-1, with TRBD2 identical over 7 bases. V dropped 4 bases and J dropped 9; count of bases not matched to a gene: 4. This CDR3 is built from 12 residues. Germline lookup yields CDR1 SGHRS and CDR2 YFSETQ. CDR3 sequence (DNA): TGCGCCAGCAGCACCTGGACTAGTGAGCAGTTCTTC. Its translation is CASSTWTSEQFF.

CDR3 region: CASSEGTGMGYGYTF. Written as DNA, the CDR3 is TGTGCCAGCAGCGAGGGGACAGGGATGGGCTATGGCTACACCTTC. The rearrangement links TRBV9 to TRBJ1-2; 9 nucleotides line up with TRBD1. The trim removed 3 bases at V and 4 bases at J, leaving 7 bases unmatched. The CDR3 is made up of 15 amino acids. Germline assignment: CDR1 SGDLS and CDR2 YYNGEE.

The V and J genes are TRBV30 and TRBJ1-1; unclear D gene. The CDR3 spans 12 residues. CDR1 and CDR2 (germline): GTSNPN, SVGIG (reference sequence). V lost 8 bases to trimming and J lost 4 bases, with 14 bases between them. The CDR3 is CAAPLEGTEAFF. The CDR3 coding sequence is TGTGCCGCTCCCCTGGAGGGCACTGAAGCTTTCTTT.

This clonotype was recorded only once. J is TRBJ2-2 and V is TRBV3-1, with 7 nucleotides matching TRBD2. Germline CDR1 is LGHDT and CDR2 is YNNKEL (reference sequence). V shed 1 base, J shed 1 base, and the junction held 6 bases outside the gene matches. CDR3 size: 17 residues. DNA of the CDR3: TGTGCCAGCAGCCAAGGATTGACGGGGGGGAACACCGGGGAGCTGTTTTTT. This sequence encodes CASSQGLTGGNTGELFF. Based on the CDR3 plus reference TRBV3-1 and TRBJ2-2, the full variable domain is DTAVSQTPKYLVTQMGNDKSIKCEQNLGHDTMYWYKQDSKKFLKIMFSYNNKELIINETVPNRFSPKSPDKAHLNLHINSLELGDSAVYFCASSQGLTGGNTGELFFGEGSRLTVL.

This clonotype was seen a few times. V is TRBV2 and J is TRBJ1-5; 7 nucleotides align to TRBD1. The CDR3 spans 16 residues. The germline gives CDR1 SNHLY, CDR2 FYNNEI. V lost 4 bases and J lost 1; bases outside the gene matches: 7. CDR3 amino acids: CASSGATGSSNQPQHF. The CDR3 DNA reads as TGTGCCAGCAGTGGCGCGACAGGGTCGAGCAATCAGCCCCAGCATTTT.

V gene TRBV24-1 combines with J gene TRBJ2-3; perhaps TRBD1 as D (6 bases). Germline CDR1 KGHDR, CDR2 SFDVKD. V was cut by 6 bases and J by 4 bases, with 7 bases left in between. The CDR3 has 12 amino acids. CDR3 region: CATSSGADTQYF. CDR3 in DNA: TGTGCCACCAGTTCAGGGGCAGATACGCAGTATTTT.